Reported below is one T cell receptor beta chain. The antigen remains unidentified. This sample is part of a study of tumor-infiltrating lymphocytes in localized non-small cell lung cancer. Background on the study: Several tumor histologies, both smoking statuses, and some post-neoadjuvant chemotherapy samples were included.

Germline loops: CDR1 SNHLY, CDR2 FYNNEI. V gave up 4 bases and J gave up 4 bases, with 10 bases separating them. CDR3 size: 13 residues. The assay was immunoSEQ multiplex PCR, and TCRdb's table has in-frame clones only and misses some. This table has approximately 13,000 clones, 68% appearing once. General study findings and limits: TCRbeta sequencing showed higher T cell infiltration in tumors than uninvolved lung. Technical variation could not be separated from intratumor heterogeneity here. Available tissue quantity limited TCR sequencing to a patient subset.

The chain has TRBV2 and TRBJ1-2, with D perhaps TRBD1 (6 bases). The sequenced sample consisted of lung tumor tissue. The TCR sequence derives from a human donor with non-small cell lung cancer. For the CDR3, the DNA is TGTGCCAGCAGTGCTGACAGGTCCTATGGCTACACCTTC. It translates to CASSADRSYGYTF. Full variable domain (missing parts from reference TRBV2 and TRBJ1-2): EPEVTQTPSHQVTQMGQEVILRCVPISNHLYFYWYRQILGQKVEFLVSFYNNEISEKSEIFDDQFSVERPDGSNFTLKIRSTKLEDSAMYFCASSADRSYGYTFGSGTRLTVV.